This is a list of T cell receptor beta chains from one sample in a study of beta chain features in type 1 diabetes. Assay: immunoSEQ multiplex PCR; the TCRdb copy retains only in-frame clones and omits some. In the table there are about 320,000 clones, approximately 14% of which are singletons. Sequencing input: central memory CD4+ T cells from blood. The receptors were gathered from a man under 40 in good health. Both conserved end residues are part of each CDR3. A D gene is named only where the DNA matches it firmly. Clone size is not always given. Where it is, it says once, few, many or a class for expanded clones.

J: TRBJ1-2
D: NA
V: TRBV2
size: NA
DNA: TGTGCCAGCACCGAGGGGCCACGCGGTGGCTACACCTTC
CDR3: CASTEGPRGGYTF

J: TRBJ2-5
D: NA
V: TRBV19
size: few
DNA: TGTGCCAGTGGAATAAGTGGAGAGACCCAGTACTTC
CDR3: CASGISGETQYF

J: TRBJ1-2
D: NA
V: TRBV7-2
size: many
DNA: TGTGCCAGCCGGCGGGGCGCTTATGGCTACACCTTC
CDR3: CASRRGAYGYTF

J: TRBJ2-5
D: TRBD1
V: TRBV5-6
size: NA
DNA: TGTGCCAGCAGTAAAGCCAGGGGGCTGGCGGAGACCCAGTACTTC
CDR3: CASSKARGLAETQYF

J: TRBJ1-5
D: NA
V: TRBV2
size: few
DNA: TGTGCCAGCAGTGAAGCGCTTCAGGGAGCAAGGCCCCAGCATTTT
CDR3: CASSEALQGARPQHF

J: TRBJ2-5
D: TRBD2
V: TRBV4-3
size: many
DNA: TGCGCCAGCAGCCAAGTCCGGGAGGGGACCCAGTACTTC
CDR3: CASSQVREGTQYF

J: TRBJ2-7
D: NA
V: TRBV6-1
size: few
DNA: TGTGCCAGCAAACTCGGGCAGACCTACGAGCAGTACTTC
CDR3: CASKLGQTYEQYF

J: TRBJ2-1
D: NA
V: TRBV5-1
size: few
DNA: TGCGCCAGCAGCGGGAGGGGGCCTTACAATGAGCAGTTCTTC
CDR3: CASSGRGPYNEQFF

J: TRBJ2-1
D: NA
V: TRBV18
size: many
DNA: TGTGCCAGCTCACCACCGTCACTAGTCAATGAGCAGTTCTTC
CDR3: CASSPPSLVNEQFF

J: TRBJ1-1
D: TRBD1
V: TRBV4-3
size: NA
DNA: TGCGCCAGCAGCCAAGACGGAGGGACAGCTGAAGCTTTCTTT
CDR3: CASSQDGGTAEAFF

J: TRBJ2-5
D: TRBD1
V: TRBV19
size: NA
DNA: TGTGCCAGTAGTGTAACACAGGGGCTACAGGGGACCCAGTACTTC
CDR3: CASSVTQGLQGTQYF

J: TRBJ2-6
D: NA
V: TRBV20-1
size: few
DNA: TGCAGTGCTAGGGGGGCCAACGTCCTGACTTTC
CDR3: CSARGANVLTF

J: TRBJ1-2
D: TRBD1
V: TRBV9
size: NA
DNA: TGTGCCAGCAGCGGTAGCTCCGGGACAGGGGGCCGTGGCGGTGGCTACACCTTC
CDR3: CASSGSSGTGGRGGGYTF

J: TRBJ1-2
D: NA
V: TRBV5-6
size: few
DNA: TGTGCCAGCAGCTCGACCTCGGGATATGGCTACACCTTC
CDR3: CASSSTSGYGYTF

J: TRBJ2-5
D: NA
V: TRBV7-9
size: many
DNA: TGTGCCAGCAGCTTAAGGGGCACGGCCCAAGAGACCCAGTACTTC
CDR3: CASSLRGTAQETQYF

J: TRBJ2-3
D: TRBD2
V: TRBV5-1
size: NA
DNA: TGCGCCAGCAGTCCAGCGGGGGGCACAGATACGCAGTATTTT
CDR3: CASSPAGGTDTQYF

J: TRBJ1-2
D: TRBD1
V: TRBV7-2
size: NA
DNA: TGTGCCAGCAGCGCTTTACAGGGGGCTTTCGTAGGCTACACCTTC
CDR3: CASSALQGAFVGYTF

J: TRBJ2-1
D: NA
V: TRBV6-1
size: few
DNA: TGTGCCAGCATAGGTGGGAACCACAATGAGCAGTTCTTC
CDR3: CASIGGNHNEQFF

J: TRBJ2-7
D: NA
V: TRBV6-7
size: few
DNA: TGTGCCAGCAGTTACCGCTCCTCTTACGAGCAGTACTTC
CDR3: CASSYRSSYEQYF

J: TRBJ1-3
D: NA
V: TRBV27
size: NA
DNA: TGTGCCAGCAGTTTATTTGGGGGGCAGGAAGGAAACACCATATATTTT
CDR3: CASSLFGGQEGNTIYF

J: TRBJ2-5
D: NA
V: TRBV10-1
size: NA
DNA: TGCGCCAGCAGCCCGGGATTTCAAGAGACCCAGTACTTC
CDR3: CASSPGFQETQYF

J: TRBJ2-1
D: NA
V: TRBV7-2
size: few
DNA: TGTGCCAGCAGCCCGGACTCGCTACTAGTTAGAAAGGGCAATGAGCAGTTCTTC
CDR3: CASSPDSLLVRKGNEQFF

J: TRBJ1-5
D: NA
V: TRBV7-2
size: NA
DNA: TGTGCCAGCAGCTTACAGGACCTAAATCAGCCCCAGCATTTT
CDR3: CASSLQDLNQPQHF

J: TRBJ1-3
D: NA
V: TRBV6-5
size: few
DNA: TGTGCCAGCAGTTTTTCAGGCCCCTCTGGAAACACCATATATTTT
CDR3: CASSFSGPSGNTIYF

J: TRBJ1-4
D: NA
V: TRBV18
size: NA
DNA: TGTGCCAGCTCACCAGGGGCAACTAATGAAAAACTGTTTTTT
CDR3: CASSPGATNEKLFF

J: TRBJ1-4
D: TRBD1
V: TRBV28
size: few
DNA: TGTGCCATCCGACAGGGGGGTGAAAAACTGTTTTTT
CDR3: CAIRQGGEKLFF

J: TRBJ2-7
D: NA
V: TRBV6-6
size: many
DNA: TGTGCCAGCAGGGTGTTCCACGAGCAGTACTTC
CDR3: CASRVFHEQYF

J: TRBJ1-2
D: NA
V: TRBV6-1
size: NA
DNA: TGTGCCAGCAGTGAATCCGTAGGGGCGGGCTATGGCTACACCTTC
CDR3: CASSESVGAGYGYTF

J: TRBJ1-5
D: NA
V: TRBV6-1
size: few
DNA: TGTGCCAGCAGTGATGGAGACCCCGTTCAGCCCCAGCATTTT
CDR3: CASSDGDPVQPQHF

J: TRBJ2-1
D: TRBD1
V: TRBV6-6
size: NA
DNA: TGTGCCATCAGGGACAGTGTTAACAATGAGCAGTTCTTC
CDR3: CAIRDSVNNEQFF

J: TRBJ2-5
D: TRBD2
V: TRBV10-3
size: NA
DNA: TGTGCCATCAGCGTAGCGGGGACTAAAGAGACCCAGTACTTC
CDR3: CAISVAGTKETQYF

J: TRBJ2-3
D: TRBD2
V: TRBV4-1
size: NA
DNA: TGCGCCAGCAGCCCAGGACTAGACAACGGAGATACGCAGTATTTT
CDR3: CASSPGLDNGDTQYF

J: TRBJ2-1
D: NA
V: TRBV30
size: NA
DNA: TGTGCCTGGAGGCCCATCGGACAGAAAGACAATGAGCAGTTCTTC
CDR3: CAWRPIGQKDNEQFF

J: TRBJ2-3
D: NA
V: TRBV29-1
size: NA
DNA: TGCAGCGTGGGGATTGGCAGCACAGATACGCAGTATTTT
CDR3: CSVGIGSTDTQYF

J: TRBJ2-4
D: NA
V: TRBV15
size: many
DNA: TGTGCCACCAGCAGAAACCGGGACCTACAGTACTTC
CDR3: CATSRNRDLQYF

J: TRBJ2-2
D: NA
V: TRBV2
size: few
DNA: TGTGCCAGCAGTGATAAGAGGTCAGCCGGGGAGCTGTTTTTT
CDR3: CASSDKRSAGELFF

J: TRBJ2-4
D: TRBD1
V: TRBV11-2
size: few
DNA: TGTGCCAGCAGCGGGCGAACCGGGACAGTTAAAAACATTCAGTACTTC
CDR3: CASSGRTGTVKNIQYF

J: TRBJ1-1
D: TRBD1
V: TRBV7-9
size: few
DNA: TGTGCCAGCAGCCGGTTACAGGGGGGGAACACTGAAGCTTTCTTT
CDR3: CASSRLQGGNTEAFF

J: TRBJ2-2
D: NA
V: TRBV18
size: NA
DNA: TGTGCCAGCTCACCGGACAAGAACACCGGGGAGCTGTTTTTT
CDR3: CASSPDKNTGELFF

J: TRBJ2-3
D: TRBD2
V: TRBV28
size: NA
DNA: TGTGCCAGCCCCCCGGGACTAGCGGGGGAGACAGATACGCAGTATTTT
CDR3: CASPPGLAGETDTQYF

J: TRBJ2-3
D: TRBD2
V: TRBV19
size: NA
DNA: TGTGCCAGTAGTTCCACGAGAGGCGGGAGAGGGGTAGATACGCAGTATTTT
CDR3: CASSSTRGGRGVDTQYF

J: TRBJ2-3
D: TRBD2
V: TRBV5-4
size: NA
DNA: TGTGCCAGCAGCTTGGATGGCGGGAGCCCCACAGATACGCAGTATTTT
CDR3: CASSLDGGSPTDTQYF

J: TRBJ2-7
D: NA
V: TRBV7-6
size: NA
DNA: TGTGCCAGCAGCCGGACTGACTCCTCCTACGAGCAGTACTTC
CDR3: CASSRTDSSYEQYF

J: TRBJ2-5
D: NA
V: TRBV6-5
size: NA
DNA: TGTGCCAGCAGTTATTCCGGGACCCGTGGCGAGACCCAGTACTTC
CDR3: CASSYSGTRGETQYF

J: TRBJ2-3
D: TRBD2
V: TRBV11-2
size: few
DNA: TGTGCCAGCAGCTTGGCTAGCGGGGGGGCTAGCACAGATACGCAGTATTTT
CDR3: CASSLASGGASTDTQYF

J: TRBJ1-6
D: NA
V: TRBV6-5
size: NA
DNA: TGTGCCAGCAGTTACTCAAACGGCAGAGGACCCCTCCACTTT
CDR3: CASSYSNGRGPLHF

J: TRBJ1-4
D: NA
V: TRBV7-9
size: few
DNA: TGTGCCAGCAGACCGGGCGCAACTAATGAAAAACTGTTTTTT
CDR3: CASRPGATNEKLFF

J: TRBJ2-3
D: NA
V: TRBV5-1
size: few
DNA: TGCGCCAGCAGCTTGGGAGCGGACACAGATACGCAGTATTTT
CDR3: CASSLGADTDTQYF

J: TRBJ2-5
D: NA
V: TRBV9
size: NA
DNA: TGTGCCAGCGGGCCCCGCGGGACAGCGCAAGAGACCCAGTACTTC
CDR3: CASGPRGTAQETQYF